Listed below are T cell receptor beta chains from one sample, sequenced in a study of T cells in Graves' hyperthyroidism and ophthalmopathy. TCRdb redid the calling of the multiplex PCR reads with MiXCR, one entry per CDR3 protein. Among 750,000 to 900,000 distinct CDR3 sequences listed, more than 30% were seen once. The sample consisted of blood. These receptors were obtained from a man between 18 and 29 years old with Graves' hyperthyroidism. CDR3s include the opening cysteine and the closing phenylalanine or tryptophan. D genes are given only for firm matches. Size tells how often a clone was seen (once, few, many) or the class of an expanded clone, and some rows leave it out.

CDR3 protein	CDR3 DNA	J gene	V gene	clone size	D gene
CATRPRVDQPQHF	TGTGCCACCAGGCCCAGGGTCGATCAGCCCCAGCATTTT	TRBJ1-5	TRBV2	.	.
CASRGRQGANSPLHF	TGTGCCAGCAGGGGCAGACAGGGGGCGAATTCACCCCTCCACTTT	TRBJ1-6	TRBV2	many	TRBD1
CAISEGANGYTF	TGTGCCATCAGTGAGGGGGCGAATGGCTACACCTTC	TRBJ1-2	TRBV10-3	.	.
CATGTDPGNQPQHF	TGTGCCACCGGGACAGATCCTGGCAATCAGCCCCAGCATTTT	TRBJ1-5	TRBV10-3	.	TRBD1
CSVRSGTGPGELFF	TGCAGCGTTCGATCCGGGACCGGCCCCGGGGAGCTGTTTTTT	TRBJ2-2	TRBV29-1	.	.
CASSDPERAGGYTF	TGCGCCAGCAGTGACCCCGAAAGGGCCGGGGGCTACACCTTC	TRBJ1-2	TRBV10-2	many	.
CASSITGTGRTEAFF	TGTGCCAGTAGTATTACCGGGACAGGCCGCACTGAAGCTTTCTTT	TRBJ1-1	TRBV19	many	TRBD1
CASSLATVEQYF	TGTGCCAGCAGCTTAGCGACGGTCGAGCAGTACTTC	TRBJ2-7	TRBV7-2	many	.
CASSLGIEQPQHF	TGTGCCAGCAGCTTAGGTATCGAGCAGCCCCAGCATTTT	TRBJ1-5	TRBV7-8	.	.
CASSSAGNNQPQHF	TGTGCCAGCAGCTCGGCCGGGAACAATCAGCCCCAGCATTTT	TRBJ1-5	TRBV7-9	many	.
CASSYDRDEKLFF	TGTGCCAGCAGCTATGACAGGGACGAAAAACTGTTTTTT	TRBJ1-4	TRBV2	.	TRBD1
CASSPRLAASETQYF	TGTGCCAGCAGTCCGAGACTAGCGGCTTCGGAGACCCAGTACTTC	TRBJ2-5	TRBV6-5	.	TRBD2
CASSSANRGGETQYF	TGTGCCAGCAGCTCCGCCAACCGGGGGGGGGAGACCCAGTACTTC	TRBJ2-5	TRBV7-2	few	TRBD2
CASSLQGAGETQYF	TGTGCCAGCAGCCTCCAGGGGGCGGGTGAGACCCAGTACTTC	TRBJ2-5	TRBV7-2	many	TRBD1
CATSAPEQGGDTQYF	TGTGCCACCAGTGCCCCGGAACAGGGTGGAGATACGCAGTATTTT	TRBJ2-3	TRBV24-1	.	.
CASSQDRGYLEQYF	TGTGCCAGCAGCCAGGACAGGGGATATCTCGAGCAGTACTTC	TRBJ2-7	TRBV7-9	few	TRBD1
CASSSLEGHEQYF	TGTGCCAGCAGCAGCTTAGAGGGCCACGAGCAGTACTTC	TRBJ2-7	TRBV7-9	.	.
CASGYRIEQYF	TGTGCCAGCGGATACAGGATTGAGCAGTACTTC	TRBJ2-7	TRBV12-3/TRBV12-4	few	.
CASSPGGPQYF	TGTGCCAGCAGCCCAGGGGGGCCCCAGTACTTC	TRBJ2-5	TRBV7-2	.	.
CASSFYRTAYEQYF	TGTGCCAGCAGCTTCTATCGGACAGCCTACGAGCAGTACTTC	TRBJ2-7	TRBV7-2	.	.
CASSLRQGAYYGYTF	TGTGCCAGCAGTTTGCGACAGGGGGCGTACTATGGCTACACCTTC	TRBJ1-2	TRBV5-4	.	TRBD1
CASSDGQAGELFF	TGTGCCAGCAGCGACGGACAGGCCGGGGAGCTGTTTTTT	TRBJ2-2	TRBV7-6	many	TRBD1
CASGQREDTQYF	TGTGCCAGCGGACAGAGGGAGGATACGCAGTATTTT	TRBJ2-3	TRBV2	.	.
CASSQEPGYAGDTIYF	TGCGCCAGCAGCCAAGAACCAGGGTATGCGGGGGACACCATATATTTT	TRBJ1-3	TRBV4-3	once	.
CASSQGRGAYGYTF	TGTGCCAGCAGCCAAGGTCGGGGTGCCTATGGCTACACCTTC	TRBJ1-2	TRBV7-8	many	.
CASSEKGVQPQHF	TGTGCCAGCAGTGAAAAGGGAGTCCAGCCCCAGCATTTT	TRBJ1-5	TRBV10-3	.	.
CSAVPGGGTGELLF	TGCAGTGCTGTCCCGGGGGGCGGCACCGGGGAGCTGCTTTTT	TRBJ2-2	TRBV20-1	.	.
CASIDGSVETQYF	TGTGCCAGCATCGACGGGAGTGTAGAGACCCAGTACTTC	TRBJ2-5	TRBV7-9	.	.
CATSKTGTGGYEQYF	TGTGCCACCAGCAAGACCGGGACAGGGGGCTACGAGCAGTACTTC	TRBJ2-7	TRBV15	many	TRBD1
CASTDPGQEFYEQYF	TGTGCCAGCACCGACCCGGGGCAGGAGTTCTACGAGCAGTACTTC	TRBJ2-7	TRBV11-2	.	.
CSVRDSFQETQYF	TGCAGCGTTAGGGACAGCTTCCAAGAGACCCAGTACTTC	TRBJ2-5	TRBV29-1	.	TRBD1
CIARGDASYEQYF	TGCATTGCTAGAGGGGACGCCTCCTACGAGCAGTACTTC	TRBJ2-7	TRBV20-1	.	.
CASSWTGSGYEQYF	TGCGCCAGCAGCTGGACAGGAAGTGGTTACGAGCAGTACTTC	TRBJ2-7	TRBV5-1	.	TRBD1
CASSNDRTYEQYF	TGTGCCAGCAGCAACGACAGGACGTACGAGCAGTACTTC	TRBJ2-7	TRBV27	.	.
CASSSQENQPQYF	TGTGCCAGCAGCTCACAGGAGAATCAGCCCCAGTACTTC	TRBJ2-5	TRBV7-8	few	.
CASSRNLGQRSYEAFF	TGTGCCAGCAGCCGGAATCTCGGACAGCGATCCTATGAAGCTTTCTTT	TRBJ1-1	TRBV3-1	.	.
CASSGGTPNEQYF	TGTGCCAGCAGTGGAGGGACTCCAAACGAGCAGTACTTC	TRBJ2-7	TRBV2	many	.
CASSLRDTVRETQYF	TGTGCCAGCAGCCTCAGGGACACGGTGCGGGAGACCCAGTACTTC	TRBJ2-5	TRBV7-6	few	.
CATSRPLGQGRETQYF	TGTGCCACCAGCAGACCCTTGGGACAGGGGCGGGAGACCCAGTACTTC	TRBJ2-5	TRBV15	.	TRBD1
CSASNGGGADLSYEQYF	TGCAGTGCTAGTAATGGCGGGGGGGCCGACCTCTCCTACGAGCAGTACTTC	TRBJ2-7	TRBV20-1	few	TRBD2
CASSEGIGYGYTF	TGCGCCAGCAGTGAGGGTATCGGCTATGGCTACACCTTC	TRBJ1-2	TRBV10-1	many	.
CASSQSFGTEAFF	TGCGCCAGCAGCCAATCCTTCGGCACTGAAGCTTTCTTT	TRBJ1-1	TRBV4-1	.	.
CSVEVTAYEQYF	TGCAGCGTTGAGGTCACCGCCTACGAGCAGTACTTC	TRBJ2-7	TRBV29-1	many	.
CASSVEGYGTEAFF	TGTGCCAGCAGCGTAGAGGGGTATGGCACGGAAGCTTTCTTT	TRBJ1-1	TRBV9	many	.
CASSLNHNYGYTF	TGTGCCAGCAGCTTGAACCATAACTATGGCTACACCTTC	TRBJ1-2	TRBV5-7	.	.
CASSFGDRATEAFF	TGCGCCAGCAGCTTTGGGGACAGGGCCACTGAAGCTTTCTTT	TRBJ1-1	TRBV5-1	few	TRBD1
CASSIHQKETQYF	TGTGCCAGTAGTATTCACCAGAAAGAGACCCAGTACTTC	TRBJ2-5	TRBV19	few	.
CSQDEGAYEQYF	TGCAGCCAAGACGAGGGGGCCTACGAGCAGTACTTC	TRBJ2-7	TRBV29-1	.	.
CASSPSDRGPGAFF	TGTGCCAGCAGCCCCTCTGACAGGGGGCCAGGAGCTTTCTTT	TRBJ1-1	TRBV7-9	few	TRBD1
CAIRDTTVGTNTEAFF	TGTGCCATCAGGGATACGACAGTTGGGACGAACACTGAAGCTTTCTTT	TRBJ1-1	TRBV10-3	.	.
CASSLSQESIYGYTF	TGTGCCAGCAGCTTGTCGCAGGAGAGCATCTATGGCTACACCTTC	TRBJ1-2	TRBV5-5	few	.